A selection of T cell receptor beta chains follows, all from one sample in a study of cytomegalovirus exposure and HLA in healthy donors. Clones were sequenced by immunoSEQ multiplex PCR, and TCRdb holds only the in-frame ones, with some missing. This table has about 120,000 clones, roughly 90% appearing once. The sequencing sample was made of PBMCs. The receptors shown here come from a woman in her twenties or thirties in good health and CMV-seropositive. The CDR3 runs from the conserved cysteine through the conserved F or W. Clone size, where shown, is once, few, many, or a class for clones that have expanded.

v_call,clone_size,cdr3_aa
TRBV2,NA,CASRRRGVQETQYF
TRBV6-5,NA,CASNRASSGRGEQYF
TRBV6-5,NA,CATAPQGANNEQFF
TRBV2,NA,CASLAGEGTDTQYF
TRBV27,NA,CASSYLRAPEGDEQYF
TRBV6-4,NA,CASRSYQDRENQPQHF
TRBV7-2,NA,CASTPGTKYNEQFF
TRBV6-1,NA,CASSEAQGQLGILYEQYF
TRBV2,NA,CASGGTGWSKAYEQYF
TRBV27,NA,CASSLSTAPSDTQYF
TRBV27,NA,CASSLRVNEYGYTF
TRBV6-1,NA,CAITGNRNQPQHF
TRBV2,NA,CASSFAVGSEQYF
TRBV7-9,NA,CASSFHRGRNEQFF
TRBV11-2,NA,CASSARGWTSGFNEQFF
TRBV27,NA,CASSLIRGGTSELYEQFF
TRBV28,NA,CASTTQGNEQFF
TRBV2,NA,CASTSQGAVTGELFF
TRBV2,once,CASSEGPGQGKEKLFF
TRBV4-3,NA,CASSQEASGVDIQYF
TRBV6-5,NA,CASSREVNTEAFF
TRBV7-8,many,CASSSRGEQYF
TRBV10-3,NA,CARWTGGAETQYF
TRBV29-1,NA,CSLTQQGARGTEAFF
TRBV11-2,few,CASSFRGRTGELFF
TRBV9,once,CASSVGAGGPADTQYF